This TCR beta chain was sequenced for a study of T-cell memory formation after mild COVID-19. General study findings and limits: A second wave expanding day 15 to 37 was CD4+-biased; contracting clones were balanced. Nothing confirmed that second-wave clones peaking on day 37 were specific for SARS-CoV-2.

This clonotype was counted only a few times. Antigen: not known. Unmatched junction bases numbered 10, after V lost 4 bases and J lost 10 bases. The CDR3 has 15 amino acids. Germline CDR1 reads SGHNT; CDR2 reads YYREEE (reference sequence). A 5'RACE reaction primed in the constant segment made cDNA libraries of TCR alpha and TCR beta, and these carried sample barcodes and UMIs. TCRdb recomputed calls from the 5' RACE reads with MiXCR, one row per CDR3 protein. Of roughly 250,000 distinct CDR3 sequences in the sample, roughly 17% were seen once. The chain employs TRBV5-4 and TRBJ2-1; 11 bases are a match to TRBD2. The TCR comes from a man in his late teens or twenties who had mild COVID-19 (a few samples of this study predate the infection). Cell type and time point are not known. Sequencing was done on a sample of PBMCs or a T cell subset sorted from them (not recorded which). CDR3 nucleotides: TGTGCCAGCAGCCGGGGGACTAGCGGTAATACAGAGCAGTTCTTC. This translates into CASSRGTSGNTEQFF.